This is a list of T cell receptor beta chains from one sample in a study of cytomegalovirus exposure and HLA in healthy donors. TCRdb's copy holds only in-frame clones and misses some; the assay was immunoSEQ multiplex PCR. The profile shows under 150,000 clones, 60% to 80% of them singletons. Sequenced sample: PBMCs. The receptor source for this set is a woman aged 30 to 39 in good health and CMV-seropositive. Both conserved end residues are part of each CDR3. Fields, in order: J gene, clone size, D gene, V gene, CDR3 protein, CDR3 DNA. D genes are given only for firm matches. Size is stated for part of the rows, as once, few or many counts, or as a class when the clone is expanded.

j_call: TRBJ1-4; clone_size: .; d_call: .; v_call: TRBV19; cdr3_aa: CASSKDRATNEKLFF; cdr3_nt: TGTGCCAGTAGTAAAGACCGTGCAACTAATGAAAAACTGTTTTTT
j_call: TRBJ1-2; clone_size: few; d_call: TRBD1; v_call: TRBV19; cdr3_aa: CASRDRGTSYGYTF; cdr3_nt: TGTGCCAGTAGAGACAGGGGCACAAGCTATGGCTACACCTTC
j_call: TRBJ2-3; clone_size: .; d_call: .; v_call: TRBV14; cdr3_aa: CASSQDLLAEQYF; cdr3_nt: TGTGCCAGCAGCCAAGATCTACTAGCCGAGCAGTATTTT
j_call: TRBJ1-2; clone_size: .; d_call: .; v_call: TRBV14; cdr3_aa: CASSQDWNGVNYGYTF; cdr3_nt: TGTGCCAGCAGCCAAGATTGGAACGGGGTCAACTATGGCTACACCTTC
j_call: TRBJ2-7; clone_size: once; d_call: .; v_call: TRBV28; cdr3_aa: CASSDAGTPVYEQYF; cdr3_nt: TGTGCCAGCAGCGACGCCGGGACACCAGTCTACGAGCAGTACTTC
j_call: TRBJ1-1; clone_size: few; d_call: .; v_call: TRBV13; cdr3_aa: CASTEQQERKLGF; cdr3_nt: TGTGCCAGCACCGAACAGCAGGAAAGGAAGCTTGGGTTT
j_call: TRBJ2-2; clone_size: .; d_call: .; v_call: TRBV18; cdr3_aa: CASSRDSPTGELFF; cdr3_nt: TGTGCCAGCTCACGGGACTCCCCCACCGGGGAGCTGTTTTTT
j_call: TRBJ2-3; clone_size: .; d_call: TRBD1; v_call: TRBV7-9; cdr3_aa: CASPQAQGATDTQYF; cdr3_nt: TGTGCCAGCCCTCAAGCACAGGGGGCCACAGATACGCAGTATTTT
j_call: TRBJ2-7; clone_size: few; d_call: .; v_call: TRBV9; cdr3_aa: CASSVRDTNYEQYF; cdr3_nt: TGTGCCAGCAGCGTACGGGACACAAATTACGAGCAGTACTTC
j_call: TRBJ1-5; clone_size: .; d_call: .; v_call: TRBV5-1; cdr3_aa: CASSLAGVQPQHF; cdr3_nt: TGCGCCAGCAGCTTGGCGGGGGTTCAGCCCCAGCATTTT
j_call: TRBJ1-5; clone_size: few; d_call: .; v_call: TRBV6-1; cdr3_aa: CASSDWGVNQPQHF; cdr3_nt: TGTGCCAGCAGTGATTGGGGGGTCAATCAGCCCCAGCATTTT
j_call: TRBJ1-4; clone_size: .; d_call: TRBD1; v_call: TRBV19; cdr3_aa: CASSKQGLNEKLFF; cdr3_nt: TGTGCCAGTAGTAAACAGGGGCTTAATGAAAAACTGTTTTTT
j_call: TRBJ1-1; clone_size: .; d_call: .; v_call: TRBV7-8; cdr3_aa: CASSLEAGPMNTEAFF; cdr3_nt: TGTGCCAGCAGCTTAGAGGCGGGGCCCATGAACACTGAAGCTTTCTTT
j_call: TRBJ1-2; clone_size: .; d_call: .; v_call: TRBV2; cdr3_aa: CASSVLAGARYGYTF; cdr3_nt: TGTGCCAGCAGTGTACTGGCGGGGGCGCGCTATGGCTACACCTTC
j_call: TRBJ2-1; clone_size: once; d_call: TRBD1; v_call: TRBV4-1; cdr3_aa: CASSQSGTGHYNEQFF; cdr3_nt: TGCGCCAGCAGCCAATCCGGGACAGGGCACTACAATGAGCAGTTCTTC
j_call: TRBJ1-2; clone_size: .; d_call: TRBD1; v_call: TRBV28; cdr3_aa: CASSSPPTSDRGQFGYTF; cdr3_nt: TGTGCCAGCAGTTCACCTCCCACCTCGGACAGGGGGCAGTTTGGCTACACCTTC
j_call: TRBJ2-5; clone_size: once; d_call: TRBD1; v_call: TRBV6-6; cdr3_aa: CASADPDRGGETQYF; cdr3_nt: TGTGCCAGCGCCGACCCGGACAGGGGGGGTGAGACCCAGTACTTC
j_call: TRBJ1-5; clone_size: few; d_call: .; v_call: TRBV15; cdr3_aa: CATSREWQDSNQPQHF; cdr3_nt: TGTGCCACCAGCAGAGAGTGGCAGGATAGCAATCAGCCCCAGCATTTT
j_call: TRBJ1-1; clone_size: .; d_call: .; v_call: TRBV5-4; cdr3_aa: CASSQGRVIMNTEAFF; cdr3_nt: TGTGCCAGCAGCCAGGGCAGAGTCATAATGAACACTGAAGCTTTCTTT
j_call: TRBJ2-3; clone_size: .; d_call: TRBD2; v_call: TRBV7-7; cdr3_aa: CASSRLAGGVTDTQYF; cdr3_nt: TGTGCTAGCAGCAGACTAGCGGGAGGGGTAACAGATACGCAGTATTTT